Listed below are T cell receptor beta chains from one sample, sequenced in a study of T cell changes during pregnancy in multiple sclerosis. The data were produced by immunoSEQ multiplex PCR, yet TCRdb's version contains in-frame clones alone and is incomplete. The table has about 67,000 clones, more than 85% seen once. The sample here was peripheral blood, taken in the first trimester of pregnancy. The source is a female donor with multiple sclerosis, enrolled in a pregnancy study. The CDR3 runs from the conserved cysteine through the conserved F or W. A D gene is named only where the DNA matches it firmly. The size field is filled for only some rows; it gives once, few, many or a size class.

j_gene: TRBJ2-7
d_gene: NA
v_gene: TRBV14
abundance: NA
CDR3aa: CASSQTSGTYEQYF
CDR3nt: TGTGCCAGCAGCCAAACATCAGGGACTTACGAGCAGTACTTC

j_gene: TRBJ1-1
d_gene: NA
v_gene: TRBV6-1
abundance: NA
CDR3aa: CASTAEGTNTEAFF
CDR3nt: TGTGCCAGCACCGCGGAGGGAACGAACACTGAAGCTTTCTTT

j_gene: TRBJ1-2
d_gene: TRBD1
v_gene: TRBV28
abundance: NA
CDR3aa: CASSPAQTGHGYTF
CDR3nt: TGTGCCAGCAGTCCCGCCCAGACAGGGCACGGCTACACCTTC

j_gene: TRBJ2-7
d_gene: NA
v_gene: TRBV28
abundance: NA
CDR3aa: CASSLRTADEQYF
CDR3nt: TGTGCCAGCAGTTTAAGGACAGCTGACGAGCAGTACTTC

j_gene: TRBJ1-2
d_gene: NA
v_gene: TRBV30
abundance: NA
CDR3aa: CAWSVSQGYGYTF
CDR3nt: TGTGCCTGGAGTGTATCCCAGGGATACGGCTACACCTTC

j_gene: TRBJ2-3
d_gene: TRBD2
v_gene: TRBV28
abundance: NA
CDR3aa: CASTPRGLAGLTDTQYF
CDR3nt: TGTGCCAGCACCCCACGGGGACTAGCGGGTCTAACAGATACGCAGTATTTT

j_gene: TRBJ2-5
d_gene: TRBD2
v_gene: TRBV6-1
abundance: NA
CDR3aa: CASRRGEGSETQYF
CDR3nt: TGTGCCAGCCGGCGGGGGGAGGGATCGGAGACCCAGTACTTC

j_gene: TRBJ1-4
d_gene: NA
v_gene: TRBV29-1
abundance: once
CDR3aa: CSVVLQAGEKLFF
CDR3nt: TGCAGCGTTGTTCTCCAGGCCGGTGAAAAACTGTTTTTT

j_gene: TRBJ2-7
d_gene: TRBD1
v_gene: TRBV27
abundance: NA
CDR3aa: CASSTVRGQGPYEQYF
CDR3nt: TGTGCCAGCAGTACCGTCCGGGGACAGGGCCCCTACGAGCAGTACTTC

j_gene: TRBJ2-2
d_gene: NA
v_gene: TRBV5-4
abundance: NA
CDR3aa: CASSLWLARVTGELFF
CDR3nt: TGTGCCAGCAGCTTGTGGCTAGCGCGGGTCACCGGGGAGCTGTTTTTT

j_gene: TRBJ1-2
d_gene: TRBD1
v_gene: TRBV6-1
abundance: NA
CDR3aa: CASSDWQGAYGYTF
CDR3nt: TGTGCCAGCAGTGACTGGCAGGGGGCATATGGCTACACCTTC

j_gene: TRBJ2-3
d_gene: NA
v_gene: TRBV6-1
abundance: NA
CDR3aa: CASSGREQGTDTQYF
CDR3nt: TGTGCCAGCAGTGGTCGGGAGCAGGGCACAGATACGCAGTATTTT

j_gene: TRBJ2-3
d_gene: NA
v_gene: TRBV7-6
abundance: NA
CDR3aa: CASSSKRSTDTQYF
CDR3nt: TGTGCCAGCAGCTCTAAGCGGAGCACAGATACGCAGTATTTT

j_gene: TRBJ1-4
d_gene: TRBD1
v_gene: TRBV29-1
abundance: NA
CDR3aa: CSALFRDRVLF
CDR3nt: TGCAGCGCCTTATTCCGGGACAGGGTCCTTTTT

j_gene: TRBJ1-6
d_gene: TRBD1
v_gene: TRBV4-1
abundance: NA
CDR3aa: CASSLIPGTGNSPLHF
CDR3nt: TGCGCCAGCAGCCTAATCCCCGGGACAGGGAATTCACCCCTCCACTTT

j_gene: TRBJ1-1
d_gene: NA
v_gene: TRBV30
abundance: NA
CDR3aa: CAWSVLDWEVTEAFF
CDR3nt: TGTGCCTGGAGTGTACTAGACTGGGAGGTGACTGAAGCTTTCTTT

j_gene: TRBJ2-7
d_gene: TRBD2
v_gene: TRBV28
abundance: NA
CDR3aa: CASSWSGSPHEQYF
CDR3nt: TGTGCCAGCAGTTGGAGCGGGAGCCCCCACGAGCAGTACTTC

j_gene: TRBJ2-6
d_gene: TRBD1
v_gene: TRBV7-9
abundance: NA
CDR3aa: CASSLPTRRQGTGANVLTF
CDR3nt: TGTGCCAGCAGCTTACCGACACGGAGACAGGGCACTGGGGCCAACGTCCTGACTTTC

j_gene: TRBJ1-5
d_gene: TRBD1
v_gene: TRBV7-8
abundance: once
CDR3aa: CASSAGQGNQPQHF
CDR3nt: TGTGCCAGCAGCGCAGGACAGGGCAATCAGCCCCAGCATTTT

j_gene: TRBJ1-1
d_gene: NA
v_gene: TRBV19
abundance: NA
CDR3aa: CASSIFALNRYVWGEAFF
CDR3nt: TGTGCCAGTAGTATTTTTGCCTTGAACAGGTATGTGTGGGGTGAAGCTTTCTTT

j_gene: TRBJ2-3
d_gene: NA
v_gene: TRBV30
abundance: few
CDR3aa: CAWSKLNTDTQYF
CDR3nt: TGTGCCTGGAGTAAGCTTAACACAGATACGCAGTATTTT

j_gene: TRBJ2-3
d_gene: TRBD2
v_gene: TRBV5-6
abundance: NA
CDR3aa: CASRTGLAGLDTQYF
CDR3nt: TGTGCCAGCAGAACGGGACTAGCGGGGCTAGATACGCAGTATTTT

j_gene: TRBJ1-1
d_gene: TRBD1
v_gene: TRBV9
abundance: few
CDR3aa: CASSVGQGADGTEAFF
CDR3nt: TGTGCCAGCAGCGTGGGACAGGGGGCGGATGGCACTGAAGCTTTCTTT

j_gene: TRBJ2-3
d_gene: NA
v_gene: TRBV10-3
abundance: NA
CDR3aa: CAISGQVSTDTQYF
CDR3nt: TGTGCCATCAGTGGACAGGTCAGCACAGATACGCAGTATTTT

j_gene: TRBJ2-3
d_gene: NA
v_gene: TRBV27
abundance: NA
CDR3aa: CASSWGVPDTQYF
CDR3nt: TGTGCCAGCAGTTGGGGGGTCCCAGATACGCAGTATTTT

j_gene: TRBJ1-1
d_gene: NA
v_gene: TRBV6-5
abundance: NA
CDR3aa: CASSYSQVSGTEAFF
CDR3nt: TGTGCCAGCAGTTACTCACAGGTTAGCGGCACTGAAGCTTTCTTT

j_gene: TRBJ2-7
d_gene: NA
v_gene: TRBV7-8
abundance: NA
CDR3aa: CASSRNRDLTYEQYF
CDR3nt: TGTGCCAGCAGCCGTAACCGGGACTTGACCTACGAGCAGTACTTC

j_gene: TRBJ1-2
d_gene: NA
v_gene: TRBV29-1
abundance: NA
CDR3aa: CSVDTFEPRAYGYTF
CDR3nt: TGCAGCGTTGATACGTTTGAACCCAGGGCCTATGGCTACACCTTC

j_gene: TRBJ2-2
d_gene: NA
v_gene: TRBV5-6
abundance: NA
CDR3aa: CASSLRGAGELFF
CDR3nt: TGTGCCAGCAGCTTAAGAGGCGCCGGGGAGCTGTTTTTT

j_gene: TRBJ2-7
d_gene: TRBD1
v_gene: TRBV5-6
abundance: NA
CDR3aa: CASSFGTGNYEQYF
CDR3nt: TGTGCCAGCAGCTTTGGGACAGGGAACTACGAGCAGTACTTC

j_gene: TRBJ2-1
d_gene: NA
v_gene: TRBV2
abundance: NA
CDR3aa: CASTQGLLGEQFF
CDR3nt: TGTGCCAGCACCCAGGGCCTATTAGGTGAGCAGTTCTTC

j_gene: TRBJ1-5
d_gene: NA
v_gene: TRBV10-3
abundance: NA
CDR3aa: CATSGGIPNQPQHF
CDR3nt: TGTGCCACCTCGGGGGGTATTCCGAATCAGCCCCAGCATTTT

j_gene: TRBJ1-3
d_gene: TRBD1
v_gene: TRBV7-2
abundance: NA
CDR3aa: CASSPWTGSTGNTIYF
CDR3nt: TGTGCCAGCAGCCCTTGGACAGGGTCGACGGGAAACACCATATATTTT

j_gene: TRBJ1-1
d_gene: TRBD1
v_gene: TRBV6-5
abundance: once
CDR3aa: CASNRQGGNTEAFF
CDR3nt: TGTGCCAGCAACCGACAGGGTGGGAACACTGAAGCTTTCTTT